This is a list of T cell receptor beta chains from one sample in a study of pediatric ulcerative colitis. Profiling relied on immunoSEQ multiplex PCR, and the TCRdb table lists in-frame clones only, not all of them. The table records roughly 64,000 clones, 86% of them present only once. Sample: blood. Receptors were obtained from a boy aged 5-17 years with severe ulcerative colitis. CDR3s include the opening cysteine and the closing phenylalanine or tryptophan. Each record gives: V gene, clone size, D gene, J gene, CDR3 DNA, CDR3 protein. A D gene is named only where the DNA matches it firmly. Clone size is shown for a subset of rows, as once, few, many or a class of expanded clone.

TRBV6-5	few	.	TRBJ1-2	TGTGCCAGCAGTAGGTTCGGGGGGACGAACTATGGCTACACCTTC	CASSRFGGTNYGYTF
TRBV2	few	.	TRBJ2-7	TGTGCCAGCAGTGAATTTACCCAGGCTGAGCAGTACTTC	CASSEFTQAEQYF
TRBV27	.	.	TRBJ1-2	TGTGCCAGCAGTTTATCGAACAGCGCTAACTATGGCTACACCTTC	CASSLSNSANYGYTF
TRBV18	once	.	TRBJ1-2	TGTGCCAGCTCACCACCTTCAGGGTGGATCTATGGCTACACCTTC	CASSPPSGWIYGYTF
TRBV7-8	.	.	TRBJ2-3	TGTGCCAGCAGCTTAGCCCTGACAGATACGCAGTATTTT	CASSLALTDTQYF
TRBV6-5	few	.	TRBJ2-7	TGTGCCAGCAGCCCGAGTGGGGGCAGGTACGAGCAGTACTTC	CASSPSGGRYEQYF
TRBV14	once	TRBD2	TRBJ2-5	TGTGCCAGCAGCCAAGGGGGGGCTACTAGCGGGAGCCTTTGGGAGACCCAGTACTTC	CASSQGGATSGSLWETQYF
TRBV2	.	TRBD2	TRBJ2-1	TGTGCCAGCAGTCTATTAAGCGGGAACTCCTACAATGAGCAGTTCTTC	CASSLLSGNSYNEQFF
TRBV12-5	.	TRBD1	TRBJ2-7	TGTGCTAGTGGTTCACCGTCCGGGACAGGGGTCCCCCAGAGCCGTGAGCAGTACTTC	CASGSPSGTGVPQSREQYF
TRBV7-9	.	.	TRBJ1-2	TGTGCCAGCAGCCCGGACGGCCGTGGCTACACCTTC	CASSPDGRGYTF
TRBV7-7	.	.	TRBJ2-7	TGTGCTAGCAGCTTAGCGCAGGGATACGAGCAGTACTTC	CASSLAQGYEQYF
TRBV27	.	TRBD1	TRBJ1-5	TGTGCCAGCAGATCCGGGACAGGGAATACTTTCGTCAATCAGCCCCAGCATTTT	CASRSGTGNTFVNQPQHF
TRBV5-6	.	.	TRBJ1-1	TGTGCCAGCAATTTGGTAGGGAACACTGAAGCTTTCTTT	CASNLVGNTEAFF
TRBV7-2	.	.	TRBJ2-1	TGTGCCAGCAGCTTAGCCTTGGCCAATGAGCAGTTCTTC	CASSLALANEQFF
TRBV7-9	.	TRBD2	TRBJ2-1	TGTGCCAGCAGCTTAGGACTAGCGGGATCGTTCTTC	CASSLGLAGSFF
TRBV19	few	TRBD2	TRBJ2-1	TGTGCCAGTAGTATAGATCTAGCGGGGGCCTACAATGAGCAGTTCTTC	CASSIDLAGAYNEQFF
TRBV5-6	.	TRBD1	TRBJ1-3	TGTGCCAGCAGCTTCGGGACAGGGGGAAACACCATATATTTT	CASSFGTGGNTIYF
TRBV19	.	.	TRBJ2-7	TGTGCCAGTAGTATTCGGGGGCCCGAATTGGGAAGGAACGAGCAGTACTTC	CASSIRGPELGRNEQYF
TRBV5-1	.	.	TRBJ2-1	TGCGCCAGCAGCCGAGACGGTGGTGATGAGCAGTTCTTC	CASSRDGGDEQFF
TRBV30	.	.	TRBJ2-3	TGTGCCTGGAGTCGGCAGGGGAGGGGCACAGATACGCAGTATTTT	CAWSRQGRGTDTQYF
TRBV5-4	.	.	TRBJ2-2	TGTGCCAGCAGTTATCAAGGAGGCACCGGGGAGCTGTTTTTT	CASSYQGGTGELFF
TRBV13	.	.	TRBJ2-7	TGTGCCAGCAGCTCGGGGCGCGTCGAGACTCCCTACGAGCAGTACTTC	CASSSGRVETPYEQYF
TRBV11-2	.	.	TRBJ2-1	TGTGCCAGCAGCCCAGATATTAGCGCATTCTACAATGAGCAGTTCTTC	CASSPDISAFYNEQFF
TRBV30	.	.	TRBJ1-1	TGTGCCTGCTGGCGGCACGAGCGGGGGATCGCTGAAGCTTTCTTT	CACWRHERGIAEAFF
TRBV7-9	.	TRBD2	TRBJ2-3	TGTGCCAGCAGCTTCGCGGGAGGGGACACAGATACGCAGTATTTT	CASSFAGGDTDTQYF
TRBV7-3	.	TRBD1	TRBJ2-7	TGTGCCAAGGGTCGACGACAGGGGTTACACGAGCAGTACTTC	CAKGRRQGLHEQYF